The rows below give T cell receptor beta chains drawn from one sample of a study of blood T cell repertoires in COVID-19. Profiling relied on immunoSEQ multiplex PCR, and the TCRdb table lists in-frame clones only, not all of them. The repertoire holds around 150,000 clones, 65% to 85% seen once, with around 8.4% in the top ten. The sequencing input was peripheral blood. These receptors originate from an elderly woman with active or convalescent COVID-19. CDR3s include the opening cysteine and the closing phenylalanine or tryptophan. The D gene is left open where the match is weak. Some rows mark clone size as missing; the rest say once, few, many or name a class of expanded clone.

D,size,V,J,length,CDR3,DNA
-,-,TRBV30,TRBJ1-1,12,CAWKGGSTEAFF,TGTGCCTGGAAGGGCGGGAGTACTGAAGCTTTCTTT
-,-,TRBV14,TRBJ1-2,13,CASSQGRSGGYTF,TGTGCCAGCAGCCAAGGGCGGAGTGGAGGCTACACCTTC
TRBD1,few,TRBV3-1/TRBV3-2,TRBJ1-3,17,CASSQAIGTGSGNTIYF,TGTGCCAGCAGCCAGGCCATAGGGACAGGCTCTGGAAACACCATATATTTT
TRBD1,-,TRBV11-2,TRBJ2-5,15,CASSDMGGQGETQYF,TGTGCCAGCAGCGATATGGGGGGACAGGGAGAGACCCAGTACTTC
TRBD2,-,TRBV7-2,TRBJ2-2,16,CASSPSLGGGTGELFF,TGTGCCAGCAGCCCCTCACTGGGGGGGGGCACCGGGGAGCTGTTTTTT
-,few,TRBV6-5,TRBJ1-2,13,CASSSDRSWGYTF,TGTGCCAGCAGTAGCGACAGGTCATGGGGCTACACCTTC
TRBD2,-,TRBV11-2,TRBJ2-2,18,CASTRGTSGLPNTGELFF,TGTGCCAGCACCAGGGGGACTAGCGGGCTCCCGAACACCGGGGAGCTGTTTTTT
-,-,TRBV6-5,TRBJ1-1,14,CASSPPGPLFGAFF,TGTGCCAGCAGTCCTCCAGGGCCCCTTTTCGGGGCTTTCTTT
-,-,TRBV3-1/TRBV3-2,TRBJ1-3,15,CASSRLTEERNTIYF,TGTGCCAGCAGCCGGCTTACAGAGGAGCGGAACACCATATATTTT
-,-,TRBV12-3/TRBV12-4,TRBJ2-6,13,CASLRAGANVLTF,TGTGCCAGCCTAAGAGCTGGGGCCAACGTCCTGACTTTC
-,few,TRBV6-2/TRBV6-3,TRBJ2-7,15,CASSPRGAQAYEQYF,TGTGCCAGCAGTCCCCGGGGAGCTCAGGCCTACGAGCAGTACTTC
-,-,TRBV7-2,TRBJ1-5,14,CASSDGTLSQPQHF,TGTGCCAGCAGCGACGGGACACTCAGTCAGCCCCAGCATTTT
-,-,TRBV19,TRBJ1-3,12,CASSWTGNTIYF,TGTGCCAGTAGTTGGACAGGAAACACCATATATTTT
TRBD1,-,TRBV5-1,TRBJ2-5,17,CASSPKVVVGTAETQYF,TGCGCCAGCAGCCCCAAGGTGGTGGTCGGGACAGCTGAGACCCAGTACTTC
-,-,TRBV19,TRBJ1-3,16,CASSIGGSHSGNTIYF,TGTGCCAGTAGTATAGGGGGCAGTCACTCTGGAAACACCATATATTTT
TRBD1,-,TRBV11-2,TRBJ1-1,16,CASSLDPGQGNTEAFF,TGTGCCAGCAGCTTAGACCCCGGACAGGGGAACACTGAAGCTTTCTTT
TRBD2,-,TRBV11-3,TRBJ2-5,18,CASSPRPWTSGGQETQYF,TGTGCCAGCAGCCCCAGGCCTTGGACTAGCGGGGGGCAAGAGACCCAGTACTTC
TRBD1,few,TRBV11-2,TRBJ1-2,18,CASSVIGTGALRPYGYTF,TGTGCCAGCAGCGTTATCGGGACAGGGGCCCTCCGGCCCTATGGCTACACCTTC
-,-,TRBV4-1,TRBJ1-2,14,CASSQDRFNYGYTF,TGCGCCAGCAGCCAAGACAGATTTAACTATGGCTACACCTTC
-,-,TRBV19,TRBJ1-4,14,CATQDFGDNEKLFF,TGTGCCACTCAGGATTTCGGCGATAATGAAAAACTGTTTTTT
TRBD2,-,TRBV19,TRBJ2-3,19,CASSIGTGTSGYSTDTQYF,TGTGCCAGTAGTATCGGGACCGGGACTAGCGGCTATAGCACAGATACGCAGTATTTT
-,-,TRBV6-1,TRBJ1-2,17,CASSDGRGGRKLYGYTF,TGTGCCAGCAGTGATGGACGCGGGGGGAGAAAATTGTATGGCTACACCTTC
-,-,TRBV3-1/TRBV3-2,TRBJ2-3,15,CASSQGAHISDTQYF,TGTGCCAGCAGCCAAGGGGCACACATCTCAGATACGCAGTATTTT
-,few,TRBV6-4,TRBJ1-6,14,CASSEQGTNSPLHF,TGTGCCAGCAGTGAGCAGGGCACCAATTCACCCCTCCACTTT
-,-,TRBV24-1,TRBJ1-2,13,CATSDSRGYGYTF,TGTGCCACCAGTGATTCAAGGGGCTATGGCTACACCTTC
TRBD2,-,TRBV7-8,TRBJ2-3,16,CASSRQLAGGGYTQYF,TGTGCCAGCAGCCGCCAGCTAGCGGGGGGCGGTTATACGCAGTATTTT
-,-,TRBV14,TRBJ1-6,15,CASSQGTVYNSPLHF,TGTGCCAGCAGCCAAGGCACTGTTTATAATTCACCCCTCCACTTT
TRBD2,-,TRBV10-3,TRBJ2-1,14,CAISDPSGGNEQFF,TGTGCCATCAGTGACCCTAGCGGCGGTAATGAGCAGTTCTTC
-,-,TRBV27,TRBJ1-1,13,CASSLETGTEAFF,TGTGCCAGCAGTTTAGAAACCGGGACAGAAGCTTTCTTT
TRBD1,-,TRBV4-3,TRBJ1-3,16,CASSQDLDRHGDTIYF,TGCGCCAGCAGCCAAGACCTGGACAGGCATGGGGACACCATATATTTT
-,-,TRBV12-3/TRBV12-4,TRBJ2-1,13,CASSSYRDNEQFF,TGTGCCAGCAGTTCCTACCGGGACAATGAGCAGTTCTTC
TRBD1,few,TRBV7-9,TRBJ1-2,14,CASSLAGQGNGYTF,TGTGCCAGCAGCTTAGCGGGACAGGGGAATGGCTACACCTTC
-,many,TRBV6-2/TRBV6-3,TRBJ2-3,14,CASSLGRTTDTQYF,TGTGCCAGCAGCCTAGGGAGAACCACAGATACGCAGTATTTT
-,-,TRBV10-3,TRBJ1-2,12,CAISDHTYGYTF,TGTGCCATCAGTGATCACACCTATGGCTACACCTTC
TRBD1,-,TRBV27,TRBJ1-1,15,CASSPQTGGRPEAFF,TGTGCCAGCAGTCCCCAGACAGGGGGCAGGCCAGAAGCTTTCTTT
-,-,TRBV3-1/TRBV3-2,TRBJ2-7,15,CASSQDSRPTYEQYF,TGTGCCAGCAGCCAAGATTCTAGGCCCACCTACGAGCAGTACTTC
-,-,TRBV5-1,TRBJ1-4,14,CASSLGGGEEKLFF,TGCGCCAGCAGCTTGGGGGGAGGTGAGGAAAAACTGTTTTTT
TRBD1,-,TRBV5-6,TRBJ1-4,14,CASSRDSFNEKLFF,TGTGCCAGCAGCCGGGACAGCTTTAATGAAAAACTGTTTTTT
TRBD2,-,TRBV10-3,TRBJ2-1,15,CAISDRTSDYNEQFF,TGTGCCATCAGTGATAGGACTAGCGATTACAATGAGCAGTTCTTC
-,-,TRBV10-2,TRBJ2-2,15,CASSETGGPTGELFF,TGCGCCAGCAGTGAGACGGGGGGCCCCACCGGGGAGCTGTTTTTT
-,-,TRBV7-2,TRBJ2-5,12,CASSLGLETQYF,TGTGCCAGCAGCTTGGGGCTTGAGACCCAGTACTTC
-,-,TRBV5-1,TRBJ2-7,14,CASSMTSPPYEQYF,TGCGCCAGCAGCATGACTAGTCCGCCCTACGAGCAGTACTTC
-,-,TRBV7-9,TRBJ2-1,14,CASSASGAYNEQFF,TGTGCCAGCAGCGCTTCGGGAGCCTACAATGAGCAGTTCTTC
-,-,TRBV10-3,TRBJ1-1,18,CAISEVPGWTARNTEAFF,TGTGCCATCAGTGAGGTACCGGGGTGGACAGCGAGGAACACTGAAGCTTTCTTT
TRBD1,few,TRBV7-2,TRBJ2-4,14,CASSSGGFGNIQYF,TGTGCCAGCAGCTCAGGGGGCTTTGGTAACATTCAGTACTTC
TRBD1,-,TRBV7-2,TRBJ2-2,15,CASSPGDRKTGELFF,TGTGCCAGCAGCCCCGGGGACAGAAAAACCGGGGAGCTGTTTTTT
-,once,TRBV30,TRBJ2-1,12,CAWSMSVGEQFF,TGTGCCTGGAGTATGAGCGTTGGTGAGCAGTTCTTC
-,once,TRBV5-1,TRBJ2-7,15,CASTRGATGGYEQYF,TGCGCCAGCACCCGCGGGGCCACCGGGGGCTACGAGCAGTACTTC